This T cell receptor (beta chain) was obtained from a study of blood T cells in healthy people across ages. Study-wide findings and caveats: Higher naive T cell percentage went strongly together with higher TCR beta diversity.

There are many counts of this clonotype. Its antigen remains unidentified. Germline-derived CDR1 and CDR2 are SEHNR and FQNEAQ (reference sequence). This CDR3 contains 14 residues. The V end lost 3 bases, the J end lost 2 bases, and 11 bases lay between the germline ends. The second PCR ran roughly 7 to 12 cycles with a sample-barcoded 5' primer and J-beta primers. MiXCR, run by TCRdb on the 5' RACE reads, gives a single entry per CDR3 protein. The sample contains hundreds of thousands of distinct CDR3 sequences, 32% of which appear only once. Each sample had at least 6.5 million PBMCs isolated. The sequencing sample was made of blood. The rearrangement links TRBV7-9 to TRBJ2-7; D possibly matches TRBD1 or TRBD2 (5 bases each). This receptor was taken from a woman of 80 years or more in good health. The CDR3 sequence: CASSFGDLAYEQYF. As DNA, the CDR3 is TGTGCCAGCAGCTTTGGGGACCTTGCCTACGAGCAGTACTTC.